This T cell receptor (beta chain) derives from a study of blood T cell repertoires in COVID-19 (dated by TCRdb to 2018 to 2021). Regarding the study in general: The collaborator samples originated in the United States, Italy and Spain and spanned the acute and convalescent phases of COVID-19. Deeply sampled blood TCRbeta repertoires from subjects exposed to, actively infected with, or recovered from COVID-19 were included in the dataset. Where available, HLA class I and class II types were obtained from metadata supplied by the sample provider rather than from assay-based typing. The repertoires were made available in a free public database intended to serve as a resource for research on the immune response to SARS-CoV-2. A de-identified subject ID, COVID-19 status, age in years and sex were almost always included in the sample metadata. Samples were obtained from the ongoing ImmuneRACE study (first 160 participants) and from 1,254 subjects provided by 6 global collaborators. The prospective study material was composed of cDNA or gDNA derived from T cells, B-cell-depleted T cells, or PBMCs.

Collaborating institutions collected whole blood in K2EDTA tubes following their own protocols. Collaborator samples were shipped for TCRbeta analysis as frozen whole blood, isolated PBMCs, or DNA extracted from either sample type. Worth noting for this clone: Its binding antigen is unknown. Per-base quality was not reported, and no clone a single base away is much larger than it.

The cysteine opens and the phenylalanine closes a CDR3 of 11 amino acids. The only DNA kept is the CDR3, 33 bases in frame from the first base. Via the germline V gene (reference sequence), CDR1 is LNHDA and CDR2 SQIVND. Relative to germline, V is 10 bases shorter and J is 10 bases shorter, with 14 bases between their ends. Results the study describes overall, beyond this receptor: Clinical and demographic metadata were provided uncurated, with the amount varying by source and participant.

TCRbeta CDR3 regions were amplified from genomic DNA by means of the immunoSEQ Assay, a bias-controlled multiplex PCR. The authors processed their data as follows. The number of nucleated cells in each sample was estimated by amplification of reference gene primers within the assay. To quantify the absolute abundance of each unique TCRbeta CDR3 rearrangement, sequence reads were collapsed and filtered. For each sample, productive Simpson clonality was calculated as the square root of Simpson's diversity index over productive rearrangements. TCRdb holds this immuneACCESS table with in-frame rearrangements only. Some clones are missing; in checked studies, unresolved V genes explain under half, and the rest has no known cause. V and J calls and clone size are those listed in that table; D and trimming were worked out from the DNA. This sample gives about 80,000 clones in total; approximately 89% of them show up just once. Of the sample, 6% to 7.5% is held by the ten largest clones.

What was sequenced was peripheral blood. The sequence derives from a woman aged 80 or older with acute or convalescent COVID-19. The receptor chain draws on TRBV19 and TRBJ1-5; the D gene is possibly TRBD1, with 6 bases matching. The DNA is as follows: TGTGCCACCATAGGGGGGGATCCCCAGCATTTT. Its protein product is CATIGGDPQHF.